Below, 27 T cell receptor beta chains from the same sample are listed, as sequenced in a study of blood T cells in healthy people across ages. PCR was performed a second time for roughly 7 to 12 cycles using a sample-barcoded 5' primer and a J-beta primer mix. TCRdb ran MiXCR on the 5' RACE reads and lists one entry per CDR3 protein. The repertoire holds roughly 1.9 million distinct CDR3 sequences, about two fifths seen once, with about 23% in the top ten. Sequenced material: blood. The origin of the receptors is a human donor in good health.

The chain employs TRBV10-3 and TRBJ1-2; D perhaps matches TRBD1 (6 bases). Germline V gene sequence: CDR1 ENHRY, CDR2 SYGVKD. Trimming took 3 bases from V and 5 from J, leaving 16 bases between them. The CDR3 consists of 15 residues. The CDR3, as DNA: TGTGCCATCAGTGATCAGGGGTCCTCGGATTATGGCTACACCTTC. It codes for CAISDQGSSDYGYTF.

V usage is TRBV14 and J usage is TRBJ2-1; D uncertain. The J call may be wrong; the DNA end is better matched by TRBJ2-7. Germline CDR1 SGHDN, CDR2 FVKESK. The CDR3 sequence is 13 residues long. CDR3 bases: TGTGCCAGCAGCCAGTCTCGGATGGGGGAGCAGTACTTC. Amino acids: CASSQSRMGEQYF.

This clonotype showed up many times. V and J are TRBV25-1 and TRBJ2-5, with no clear D. The CDR3 covers 10 residues. The V and J ends lost 8 bases and 5 bases respectively, with 6 bases between them. Germline-derived CDR1 and CDR2 are MGHDK and SYGVNS. For the CDR3, the DNA is TGTGCCAGCGGTCTTGAGACCCAGTACTTC. Translation: CASGLETQYF. The full variable domain, its missing parts supplied by reference TRBV25-1 and TRBJ2-5, is EADIYQTPRYLVIGTGKKITLECSQTMGHDKMYWYQQDPGMELHLIHYSYGVNSTEKGDLSSESTVSRIRTEHFPLTLESARPSHTSQYLCASGLETQYFGPGTRLLVL.

The chain has TRBV10-3 and TRBJ1-1; 9 bases fit TRBD1. V lost 5 bases to trimming and J lost 3 bases; unmatched junction nucleotides: 4. This CDR3 spans 14 amino acids. In germline, CDR1 is ENHRY, CDR2 SYGVKD. CDR3 DNA: TGTGCCATCAGTAGGACAGGGGACGACACTGAAGCTTTCTTT. It yields the protein CAISRTGDDTEAFF.

The chain carries TRBV7-9 and TRBJ1-1, with D possibly TRBD1 on 5 matching bases. CDR3 length equals 14 residues. From germline, CDR1 is SEHNR and CDR2 FQNEAQ (reference sequence). V was clipped by 4 bases and J by 2 bases, with 11 bases between them. The CDR3 region has the DNA TGTGCCAGCAGCTACCGGGACGGTAACACTGAAGCTTTCTTT. It specifies CASSYRDGNTEAFF.

This sequence joins TRBV12-3 or TRBV12-4 and TRBJ2-3; TRBD2 matches at 11 bases. The CDR3 totals 18 residues. After removal of 6 bases from V and 0 bases from J, the junction contained 11 bases not matched to a gene. In DNA form, the CDR3 reads TGTGCCAGCAGCGGACAAGACACTAGCGGGGGTAGCACAGATACGCAGTATTTT. Protein sequence: CASSGQDTSGGSTDTQYF.

This clonotype appeared a few times. V gene TRBV29-1 combines with J gene TRBJ1-5; D may be TRBD1 (6 bases). Per germline, CDR1 SQVTM and CDR2 ANQGSEA. V lost 7 bases and J 4 bases, leaving 14 bases between the germline ends. This CDR3 is 13 amino acids long. The CDR3: CSAVGQTNQPQHF. In DNA, the CDR3 is TGCAGCGCGGTAGGACAGACTAATCAGCCCCAGCATTTT.

The J gene is TRBJ2-1, the V gene TRBV4-3; the match to TRBD1 covers 10 bases. V gave up 0 bases and J gave up 7 bases; unmatched junction bases: 6. This CDR3 comprises 16 residues. Germline V gene sequence: CDR1 LGHNA, CDR2 YSLEER. CDR3: CASSQERDRGWNEQFF. CDR3 coding DNA: TGCGCCAGCAGCCAAGAAAGGGACAGGGGTTGGAATGAGCAGTTCTTC.

This chain uses TRBV5-5 with TRBJ2-5; D remains ambiguous. The CDR3 contains 15 residues. The V end lost 4 bases, the J end lost 5 bases, and 18 bases lay between the germline ends. The germline V gene encodes CDR1 SGHKS and CDR2 YYEKEE (reference sequence). CDR3 nucleotides: TGTGCCAGCAGCATAGGACCCGACCAAGGGGAGACCCAGTACTTC. Translating it yields CASSIGPDQGETQYF.

The chain combines TRBV7-2 with TRBJ2-1; TRBD2 aligns across 12 bases. The CDR3 is 16 residues long. Losses at the gene ends were 5 bases for V and 9 bases for J; bases not matched to a gene: 11. The germline gives CDR1 SGHTA, CDR2 FQGNSA. The CDR3 loop is CASSPPGLAGTGEQFF. The CDR3, as DNA: TGTGCCAGCAGCCCCCCGGGACTAGCGGGCACGGGTGAGCAGTTCTTC.

The chain combines TRBV12-3 or TRBV12-4 with TRBJ1-1; TRBD1 matches 9 bases. The CDR3 consists of 15 residues. J lost 4 bases, V lost 5 bases, and 8 bases had no gene match. This chain's CDR3 is CASSLDRGRSTEAFF. The CDR3 DNA reads as TGTGCCAGCAGTCTTGACAGGGGGAGAAGCACTGAAGCTTTCTTT.

The genes are TRBV9 and TRBJ2-1, with D perhaps being TRBD1 or TRBD2 (6 bases each). Between the trimmed V and J ends, which lost 0 bases and 5 bases, there was a span of 15 bases. The CDR3 covers 16 residues. CDR1 is SGDLS and CDR2 is YYNGEE in the germline V gene. CDR3 in amino acids: CASSVALGGRNNEQFF. The CDR3 DNA is TGTGCCAGCAGCGTAGCTTTGGGGGGCCGCAACAATGAGCAGTTCTTC.

The V gene is TRBV5-6, the J gene TRBJ2-3, with 7 bases matching TRBD2. The length of the CDR3 is 15 residues. The V and J ends lost 0 bases and 6 bases, in that order; junction bases with no gene match: 7. Germline V gene data show CDR1 as SGHDT and CDR2 as YYEEEE. In DNA form, the CDR3 reads TGTGCCAGCAGCTTGGTCACGGGGGGTGAGGATACGCAGTATTTT. Translating gives CASSLVTGGEDTQYF.

This clonotype was seen a few times. Germline and junction disagree at one end, which may indicate a read error. The chain carries TRBV29-1 and TRBJ1-1, with TRBD1 as a possible D gene (5 bases). Looked up from germline, CDR1 is SQVTM and CDR2 is ANQGSEA. The CDR3 extends over 14 amino acids. The DNA of the CDR3 is TGCAGCGTCCGGCCGCTACACGGGGGACTTGAAACTTTCTTT. Translating it yields CSVRPLHGGLETFF. The full variable domain, its missing parts supplied by reference TRBV29-1 and TRBJ1-1, is SAVISQKPSRDICQRGTSLTIQCQVDSQVTMMFWYRQQPGQSLTLIATANQGSEATYESGFVIDKFPISRPNLTFSTLTVSNMSPEDSSIYLCSVRPLHGGLETFFGQGTRLTVV.

The sample holds one count of this clonotype. A read error may explain this, as a much larger clone is one base away. The chain employs TRBV4-2 and TRBJ2-6; 9 positions agree with TRBD1. The CDR3 extends over 16 amino acids. Germline V gene sequence: CDR1 LGHNA, CDR2 YNFKEQ. Trimming at V came to 0 bases and at J to 5 bases, leaving 2 bases not matched to a gene. The CDR3 reads CASSQEQGAWANVLTF. CDR3 DNA sequence: TGTGCCAGCAGCCAAGAACAGGGGGCTTGGGCCAACGTCCTGACTTTC.

The rearrangement joins TRBV6-5 to TRBJ1-2; D possibly corresponds to TRBD1 (5 bases). With 1 base removed from V and 8 bases from J, the gap between germline ends came to 11 bases. Per germline, CDR1 MNHEY and CDR2 SVGAGI. The CDR3 is made up of 13 amino acids. CDR3 loop: CASSYLGVRGYTF. CDR3 sequence (DNA): TGTGCCAGCAGTTACTTGGGGGTTCGGGGCTACACCTTC.

The rearrangement uses TRBV28 and TRBJ2-1, with 11 positions matching TRBD1. The germline gives CDR1 MDHEN, CDR2 SYDVKM. The CDR3 spans 18 residues. V gave up 6 bases and J gave up 6 bases; unmatched junction bases: 16. In DNA form, the CDR3 reads TGTGCCAGCAGCCTTGGCTATTGGGGGGACAGGGGGAGCAATGAGCAGTTCTTC. Translating it yields CASSLGYWGDRGSNEQFF. Full variable domain (remainder filled in from reference TRBV28 and TRBJ2-1): DVKVTQSSRYLVKRTGEKVFLECVQDMDHENMFWYRQDPGLGLRLIYFSYDVKMKEKGDIPEGYSVSREKKERFSLILESASTNQTSMYLCASSLGYWGDRGSNEQFFGPGTRLTVL.

This clonotype is a singleton in its sample. A much larger clone differs by one base, so this may be a read error. J is TRBJ2-5 and V is TRBV11-2, with unresolved D. The CDR3 has 14 residues. CDR1 and CDR2 (germline): SGHAT, FQNNGV. The chain's CDR3 is CASSWQEASYEQHF. Here the CDR3 DNA reads TGTGCCAGCAGCTGGCAAGAAGCCTCTTACGAGCAGCACTTC.

DNA for the CDR3: TGTGCCAGCAGCATAAACATCCAGGGTCTGAGCTATGGCTACACCTTC. It translates to CASSINIQGLSYGYTF. The chain recombines TRBV7-9 with TRBJ1-2; tentative D call: TRBD1 (5 bases). Germline V CDR1 and CDR2: SEHNR, FQNEAQ (reference sequence). With 5 bases removed from V and 4 bases from J, the gap between germline ends came to 20 bases. CDR3 length: 16 residues.

This clonotype occurred a few times. The gene calls are TRBV12-3 or TRBV12-4 and TRBJ1-6; D not certain. CDR3 length: 18 residues. The ends were cut back, 3 bases at V and 0 bases at J, with 15 bases in the middle. In DNA form, the CDR3 reads TGTGCCAGCAGTTTTCTGGTCTCCCTAGGCTCCTATAATTCACCCCTCCACTTT. Translating gives CASSFLVSLGSYNSPLHF.

This clonotype appeared many times. The J gene is TRBJ2-7, the V gene TRBV4-1; D is tentatively TRBD1 or TRBD2 (5 bases each). V lost 5 bases, J lost 0 bases, and 11 bases lay in between. There are 14 residues in the CDR3. Germline lookup yields CDR1 MGHRA and CDR2 YSYEKL. CDR3 DNA: TGCGCCAGCAGCGGTTGGGACGCCTCCTACGAGCAGTACTTC. The encoded protein is CASSGWDASYEQYF.

The chain employs TRBV3-1 and TRBJ2-7; 7 bases align to TRBD1. Germline assignment: CDR1 LGHDT and CDR2 YNNKEL (reference sequence). The CDR3 runs 18 residues. The V and J ends lost 4 bases and 0 bases, in that order; junction bases with no gene match: 15. CDR3 coding DNA: TGTGCCAGCAGCCCGTCCGGTCCGGGACAGCGACCCTCCTACGAGCAGTACTTC. Its protein is CASSPSGPGQRPSYEQYF.

This clonotype came up a few times. V is TRBV4-1 and J is TRBJ2-1; possibly TRBD2 for D (6 bases). The V end lost 4 bases, the J end lost 6 bases, and 19 bases lay between the germline ends. This CDR3 has 16 residues. Looked up from germline, CDR1 is MGHRA and CDR2 is YSYEKL. The CDR3 DNA is TGCGCCAGCAGCCGGCGGGGAACCGCGTCGGGCAATGAGCAGTTCTTC. This encodes CASSRRGTASGNEQFF.

CDR3 sequence reads: CASSLGRAGRETQYF. In DNA form, the CDR3 reads TGCGCCAGCAGCCTTGGACGGGCCGGCCGGGAGACCCAGTACTTC. The chain couples TRBV5-1 to TRBJ2-5; D gene ambiguous. The CDR3 loop spans 15 amino acids. Deletions cut 4 bases from V and 5 bases from J, with 18 bases between. CDR1 and CDR2 from the germline V gene are SGHRS and YFSETQ.

As for this clonotype: Relative to the germline gene, one junction end is altered; a read error may explain this. This rearrangement joins TRBV6-2 or TRBV6-3 to TRBJ2-1; TRBD1 matches at 9 bases. The germline CDR1 and CDR2 sequences are MNHEY and SVGEGT. CDR3 length: 18 residues. This CDR3 is CAGSSPLRQGVKNNEQFF. The DNA for the CDR3 is TGTGCCGGCAGTAGCCCGCTGAGACAGGGGGTGAAAAACAATGAGCAGTTCTTC.

The chain links TRBV20-1 to TRBJ2-7; TRBD1 aligns across 7 bases. Germline V lookup: CDR1 DFQATT, CDR2 SNEGSKA (reference sequence). The CDR3 runs to 13 residues. After removal of 6 bases from V and 0 bases from J, the junction contained 5 bases not matched to a gene. This CDR3 is CSAPTGSSYEQYF. CDR3 nucleotide sequence: TGCAGTGCACCGACAGGGAGCTCCTACGAGCAGTACTTC.

The genes are TRBV7-3 and TRBJ2-3; 7 nucleotides line up with TRBD1. The CDR3 covers 13 residues. V gave up 9 bases and J gave up 2 bases; unmatched junction bases: 5. From germline, CDR1 is SGHTA and CDR2 FQGTGA. The CDR3 loop is CARTGPHTDTQYF. The CDR3 DNA sequence: TGTGCCAGGACAGGGCCTCACACAGATACGCAGTATTTT.